This paragraph reports one T cell receptor (beta chain). This clone was detected once. The specificity of this receptor is unknown. Base qualities were left out, and no much larger clone turns up one base away. The source of the sample is a study of blood T cell repertoires in COVID-19 (TCRdb year 2020). Concerning the study at large: Samples covering the acute and convalescent phases of COVID-19 were provided by collaborators in the United States, Italy and Spain. The prospective study material was composed of cDNA or gDNA derived from T cells, B-cell-depleted T cells, or PBMCs. The dataset comprised deeply sampled blood TCRbeta repertoires from subjects exposed to, actively infected with, or recovered from COVID-19. The repertoires were released in a freely available public database meant as a resource for research on the immune response to SARS-CoV-2. The samples were drawn from two sources: the first 160 participants of the ongoing ImmuneRACE study, and fewer than 1,500 subjects contributed by 6 global collaborators. Nearly every sample came with metadata listing a de-identified subject ID, COVID-19 status, age in years and sex. HLA class I and class II types, where available, came from metadata supplied by the sample provider rather than from assay-based typing.

Collaborating institutions collected whole blood in K2EDTA tubes following their own protocols. For TCRbeta analysis, collaborators shipped samples in one of three forms: frozen whole blood, isolated PBMCs, or DNA extracted from either of those sample types. Broader findings and caveats from the paper: The quantity of clinical and demographic metadata differed by source and by participant and was supplied without curation.

Compared with germline, V lacks 6 bases and J lacks 2 bases; bases without a gene match: 8. Sequences SGHAT (CDR1) and FQDESV (CDR2) are obtained from the germline V gene (reference sequence). Counted from cysteine to phenylalanine, this CDR3 has 16 amino acids. The DNA shown is the 48-base CDR3, in frame from base 1. TCRbeta CDR3 regions were amplified from genomic DNA by means of the immunoSEQ Assay, a bias-controlled multiplex PCR. As for how the authors treated the data: Within the assay, amplification of reference gene primers was used to estimate how many nucleated cells each sample contained. To quantify the absolute abundance of each unique TCRbeta CDR3 rearrangement, sequence reads were collapsed and filtered. For each sample, productive Simpson clonality was calculated by taking the square root of Simpson's diversity index across productive rearrangements. As stored in TCRdb, this immuneACCESS dataset retains in-frame rearrangements with V and J assigned. A fraction of the clones does not appear; measured against another copy, unresolved V genes explain less than half of the discrepancy, and the remainder lacks a known reason. V and J calls and clone size follow that table, whereas D and trimming were derived from the DNA. Here the sample has some 50,000 clones; about 79% occur a single time. Approximately 7.6% of the sample is held by the ten biggest clonotypes.

This receptor was identified in a human donor in a cohort sampled during active COVID-19. The chain is encoded by TRBV11-1 joined to TRBJ2-5; the junction holds 11 bases that match TRBD2. The sequencing sample was made of peripheral blood. The encoded CDR3 is CASSRSGRGSQETQYF. The nucleotide sequence is given as TGTGCCAGCAGTCGTAGCGGGAGGGGGTCACAAGAGACCCAGTACTTC.